These T cell receptor beta chains were read from a single sample in a study of blood T cell repertoires in COVID-19. The protocol was immunoSEQ multiplex PCR, while the TCRdb copy is restricted to in-frame clones and leaves out a portion. Here the sample spans about 370,000 clones, approximately 88% being singletons. The sequenced sample was peripheral blood. These receptor sequences come from a woman between 25 and 40 years old with COVID-19, enrolled during active disease. CDR3s include the opening cysteine and the closing phenylalanine or tryptophan. The D gene is left open where the match is weak. Clone size is shown for a subset of rows, as once, few, many or a class of expanded clone.

D	size	length	V	J	CDR3	DNA
TRBD1	-	16	TRBV16	TRBJ1-4	CASSRSQPGQGEKLFF	TGTGCCAGCAGCCGGTCTCAACCGGGACAGGGTGAAAAACTGTTTTTT
TRBD1	-	16	TRBV12-5	TRBJ1-3	CASGFGTGLSGNTIYF	TGTGCTAGTGGTTTTGGGACAGGCCTCTCTGGAAACACCATATATTTT
TRBD2	once	13	TRBV15	TRBJ2-3	CATSKGREDTQYF	TGTGCCACCAGTAAAGGGAGGGAAGATACGCAGTATTTT
TRBD1	-	14	TRBV29-1	TRBJ1-2	CSVDRDSLNYGYTF	TGCAGCGTTGACCGGGACAGCCTTAACTATGGCTACACCTTC
-	-	10	TRBV20-1	TRBJ2-1	CSAQRGEQFF	TGCAGTGCCCAAAGGGGTGAGCAGTTCTTC
TRBD2	once	18	TRBV10-3	TRBJ2-1	CAISTGTSGRAGGGEQFF	TGTGCCATCAGTACCGGGACTAGCGGGAGGGCCGGGGGTGGTGAGCAGTTCTTC
-	-	15	TRBV11-2	TRBJ2-5	CASSLMGGLKETQYF	TGTGCCAGCAGCTTAATGGGGGGGCTCAAAGAGACCCAGTACTTC
-	few	14	TRBV19	TRBJ1-2	CASSIPGRSYGYTF	TGTGCCAGTAGTATTCCGGGGAGGTCCTATGGCTACACCTTC
TRBD1	-	14	TRBV11-2	TRBJ2-5	CASSQNRGPKTQYF	TGTGCCAGCAGCCAGAACAGGGGGCCAAAGACCCAGTACTTC
TRBD1	-	16	TRBV4-1	TRBJ1-6	CASSQDEQGLYSPLHF	TGCGCCAGCAGCCAAGATGAACAGGGGTTATATTCACCCCTCCACTTT
TRBD2	-	13	TRBV19	TRBJ2-1	CASGSGRANEQFF	TGTGCCAGTGGAAGCGGGAGGGCCAATGAGCAGTTCTTC
TRBD1	few	13	TRBV7-2	TRBJ1-4	CASSPGGQEKLFF	TGTGCCAGCAGCCCTGGGGGACAGGAAAAACTGTTTTTT
TRBD1	-	13	TRBV9	TRBJ1-2	CASSPGTVYGYTF	TGTGCCAGCAGCCCAGGGACAGTGTATGGCTACACCTTC
TRBD2	-	16	TRBV11-3	TRBJ2-1	CASSLDGGRAYNEQFF	TGTGCCAGCAGCTTAGACGGCGGGAGGGCCTACAATGAGCAGTTCTTC
-	-	15	TRBV7-9	TRBJ1-1	CASSLVRAMNTEAFF	TGTGCCAGCAGCTTAGTCAGGGCGATGAACACTGAAGCTTTCTTT
-	-	13	TRBV12-3/TRBV12-4	TRBJ1-5	CASSLQGPQPQHF	TGTGCCAGCAGTTTGCAGGGGCCTCAGCCCCAGCATTTT
TRBD1	-	16	TRBV9	TRBJ1-6	CASSRTGGARNSPLHF	TGTGCCAGCAGCAGGACAGGGGGCGCGCGGAATTCACCCCTCCACTTT
TRBD2	-	16	TRBV5-1	TRBJ2-3	CASGTSGRTGTDTQYF	TGCGCCAGCGGGACTAGCGGGAGGACGGGCACAGATACGCAGTATTTT
TRBD2	-	17	TRBV3-1/TRBV3-2	TRBJ2-1	CASSQDAVAGTYNEQFF	TGTGCCAGCAGCCAAGATGCCGTAGCGGGTACCTACAATGAGCAGTTCTTC
-	-	14	TRBV19	TRBJ1-2	CASSMRQLNYGYTF	TGTGCCAGTAGTATGAGACAGTTAAACTATGGCTACACCTTC
TRBD2	-	18	TRBV7-2	TRBJ2-2	CASSLRGLNSMNTGELFF	TGTGCCAGCAGCTTAAGGGGACTAAACTCGATGAACACCGGGGAGCTGTTTTTT
TRBD1	once	16	TRBV4-1	TRBJ1-2	CASSQVSIDRVGGYTF	TGCGCCAGCAGCCAAGTATCCATTGACAGGGTGGGGGGCTACACCTTC
TRBD2	once	16	TRBV9	TRBJ2-5	CASSVRGGRAIETQYF	TGTGCCAGCAGCGTAAGGGGCGGGAGGGCCATCGAGACCCAGTACTTC
-	-	13	TRBV30	TRBJ1-1	CAWTGQPNTEAFF	TGTGCCTGGACAGGACAGCCGAACACTGAAGCTTTCTTT
TRBD2	-	15	TRBV10-3	TRBJ2-1	CAINSGGVNLNEQFF	TGTGCCATCAATAGCGGGGGGGTCAATCTCAATGAGCAGTTCTTC
-	-	17	TRBV5-1	TRBJ2-5	CASSLDLGGVDQETQYF	TGCGCCAGCAGCTTGGATTTGGGCGGGGTGGATCAAGAGACCCAGTACTTC
TRBD2	-	16	TRBV7-6	TRBJ2-5	CASSSSGGAGQETQYF	TGTGCCAGCAGCTCTAGCGGGGGGGCGGGGCAAGAGACCCAGTACTTC
TRBD2	-	16	TRBV6-5	TRBJ2-7	CASSYSSTGGTYEQYF	TGTGCCAGCAGTTACTCAAGTACGGGGGGAACCTACGAGCAGTACTTC
TRBD2	-	20	TRBV29-1	TRBJ2-1	CSVGLAGASKKDYPYNEQFF	TGCAGCGTTGGACTAGCGGGAGCGTCCAAGAAGGACTATCCTTACAATGAGCAGTTCTTC
-	-	15	TRBV19	TRBJ1-6	CASTPRQGYNSPLHF	TGTGCCAGCACGCCCAGGCAGGGCTATAATTCACCCCTCCACTTT
-	few	12	TRBV7-9	TRBJ2-2	CASSFFTGELFF	TGTGCCAGCAGCTTCTTCACCGGGGAGCTGTTTTTT
TRBD1	-	16	TRBV6-2/TRBV6-3	TRBJ2-7	CASSETPDRVRYEQYF	TGTGCCAGCAGCGAAACCCCGGACAGGGTTCGGTACGAGCAGTACTTC
-	many	13	TRBV2	TRBJ1-2	CASEGGGTYGYTF	TGTGCCAGCGAAGGCGGAGGTACCTATGGCTACACCTTC
-	-	15	TRBV7-9	TRBJ1-1	CASSPQGPPGDEAFF	TGTGCCAGCAGTCCTCAGGGACCACCGGGGGACGAAGCTTTCTTT
TRBD2	-	16	TRBV27	TRBJ2-1	CASSALAGEEVYEQFF	TGTGCCAGCAGTGCGCTAGCGGGGGAGGAAGTATATGAGCAGTTCTTC
-	-	15	TRBV19	TRBJ1-6	CASSIVDSNNSPLHF	TGTGCCAGTAGTATAGTTGACAGCAATAATTCACCCCTCCACTTT
-	-	15	TRBV6-1	TRBJ1-4	CASSSPGSPNEKLFF	TGTGCCAGCAGTTCACCGGGGTCTCCTAATGAAAAACTGTTTTTT
-	few	14	TRBV5-1	TRBJ1-4	CASSSQGSGEKLFF	TGCGCCAGCAGCTCACAGGGTTCGGGTGAAAAACTGTTTTTT
-	-	12	TRBV5-1	TRBJ1-1	CASSFRGTEAFF	TGCGCCAGCAGCTTCAGGGGCACTGAAGCTTTCTTT
-	once	18	TRBV19	TRBJ2-7	CASSISSLGLPPSYEQYF	TGTGCCAGTAGTATAAGCTCCCTCGGTCTTCCACCTTCCTACGAGCAGTACTTC
TRBD2	-	18	TRBV7-2	TRBJ2-1	CASSLAWASGGRDNEQFF	TGTGCCAGCAGCTTAGCGTGGGCTAGCGGGGGTCGCGACAATGAGCAGTTCTTC